The present entry profiles one T cell receptor (beta chain) with its context. This specimen comes from a study of cytomegalovirus exposure and HLA in healthy donors. Vbeta (60) and Jbeta (13) primers were used in the PCR. TCRdb keeps only in-frame clones here, not all; method: immunoSEQ multiplex PCR. The data show over 110,000 clones, 73% seen once. Participants comprised healthy donors of bone marrow. The CDR3 runs 15 residues. V was pared by 1 base and J by 4 bases, with 4 bases of the junction left unmatched. Germline CDR1 and CDR2: LGHNA and YSLEER. This chain connects TRBV4-3 to TRBJ2-3, with 8 bases lining up with TRBD2. The sequenced material came from PBMCs. The TCR was taken from a woman between 35 and 50 years old in good health and CMV-seronegative. Here the CDR3 DNA reads TGCGCCAGCAGCCAAGTTTCAGCGGGGGCAGATACGCAGTATTTT. Its protein is CASSQVSAGADTQYF.